Described below is a single T cell receptor beta chain sequence and its context. The repertoire was sequenced with immunoSEQ multiplex PCR; TCRdb's copy has only in-frame clones and lacks some. Of roughly 7,000 clones listed, roughly 92% are singletons. The data are from a study of T cell repertoires in ileal Crohn's disease. Adults with ileal or ileocolonic Crohn's disease and an indication for resection were eligible. Specimen: ileal tissue. This sequence originates from an adult with Crohn's disease.

The CDR3 DNA reads TGTGCCAGCATCGGAGGACGGGGATCCTACGAGCAGTACTTC. It is translated as CASIGGRGSYEQYF. The J gene is TRBJ2-7, the V gene TRBV2; D perhaps matches TRBD2 (5 bases). The germline V gene encodes CDR1 SNHLY and CDR2 FYNNEI. V lost 7 bases and J 1 base, leaving 14 bases between the germline ends. CDR3 size: 14 residues.